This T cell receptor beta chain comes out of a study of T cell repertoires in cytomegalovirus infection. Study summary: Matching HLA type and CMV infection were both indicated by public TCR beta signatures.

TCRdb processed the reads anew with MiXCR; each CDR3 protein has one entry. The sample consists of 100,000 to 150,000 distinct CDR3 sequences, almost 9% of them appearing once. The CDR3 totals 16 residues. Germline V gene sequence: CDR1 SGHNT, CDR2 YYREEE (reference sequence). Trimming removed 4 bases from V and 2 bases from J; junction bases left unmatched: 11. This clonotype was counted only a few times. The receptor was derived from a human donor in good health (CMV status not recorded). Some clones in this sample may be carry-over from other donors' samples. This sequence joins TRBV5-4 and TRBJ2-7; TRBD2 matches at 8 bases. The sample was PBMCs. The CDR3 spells CASSPSVGGGPYEQYF. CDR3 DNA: TGTGCCAGCAGCCCTTCGGTTGGCGGGGGGCCCTACGAGCAGTACTTC.